The 27 T cell receptor beta chains below were found in one sample sequenced in a study of T cells in women clearing cervical HPV infection. Data came from immunoSEQ multiplex PCR; TCRdb stores just in-frame clones and leaves some out. Its table lists roughly 48,000 clones. Sequencing input: blood buffy coat. The receptors shown here come from a woman between 18 and 75 years old with a cervical HPV16 infection that either progressed to CIN3+ or cleared (not recorded which).

A word on this clone: Sequencing ends 3 residues short of the CDR3 end; the germline J gene provides the rest. The rearrangement uses TRBV4-1 and TRBJ1-2; D is unresolved. This CDR3 is 16 amino acids long. Germline V lookup: CDR1 MGHRA, CDR2 YSYEKL. The V gene lost 0 bases and the J gene lost 4 bases, with 15 bases spanning the gap. The CDR3 sequence is CASSQELGYDPYGYTF. The CDR3 bases that were read are TGCGCCAGCAGCCAAGAGTTAGGGTACGACCCCTATGGC.

With respect to this clone: The read finishes 3 residues shy of the CDR3 end, and the germline J gene is used to complete it. The rearrangement uses TRBV19 and TRBJ2-3, with D perhaps matching TRBD2 (6 bases). The CDR3 contains 14 residues. Germline V gives CDR1 LNHDA, CDR2 SQIVND (reference sequence). V lost 2 bases, J lost 1 base, and 7 bases lay in between. The part of the CDR3 DNA that was read is TGTGCCAGTAGTATAACGGGGGGCACAGATACG. It specifies CASSITGGTDT. The entire CDR3 reads CASSITGGTDTQYF.

As for this clone: The read ends 3 residues before the CDR3 terminus; that terminus is restored from the germline J gene. V usage is TRBV19 and J usage is TRBJ2-5; TRBD2 matches 8 bases. The germline gives CDR1 LNHDA, CDR2 SQIVND (reference sequence). Losses at the gene ends were 5 bases for V and 0 bases for J; bases not matched to a gene: 17. This CDR3 has 19 amino acids. The CDR3 loop is CASSLTSAPAKRYQETQYF. The sequenced CDR3 bases are TGTGCCAGTAGTCTGACTAGCGCCCCGGCTAAAAGATACCAAGAGACC.

Concerning this clone itself: Coverage ceases 3 residues before the CDR3 finishes, and the germline J gene fills in the end. This chain uses TRBV5-1 with TRBJ2-1; TRBD2 might be the D (6 bases). CDR1 and CDR2 (germline): SGHRS, YFSETQ. Trimming removed 1 base from V and 3 bases from J, with 11 bases in between. The CDR3 is 15 amino acids. The CDR3 sequence: CASSLRTTDYNEQFF. Incomplete CDR3 DNA: TGCGCCAGCAGCTTGAGGACTACTGACTACAATGAG.

Note on this clone: The read ends 3 residues before the CDR3 terminus; that terminus is restored from the germline J gene. Other nucleotide sequences from this sample produce the same CDR3. V usage is TRBV5-1 and J usage is TRBJ1-4, with D perhaps TRBD1 (5 bases). Trimming cost V 0 bases and J 5 bases, with 8 bases left between them. CDR3 length: 14 amino acids. The V gene's germline CDR1 is SGHRS and CDR2 YFSETQ. The sequenced CDR3 bases are TGCGCCAGCAGCTTGGCGCAGGGAAATGAAAAA. This codes for CASSLAQGNEK. The entire CDR3 protein reads CASSLAQGNEKLFF.

A note on this clone: The read gets to within 3 residues of the CDR3 end, and the germline J gene fills in the rest. The chain combines TRBV27 with TRBJ2-3, with 7 bases lining up with TRBD2. There are 15 residues in the CDR3. Germline values: CDR1 MNHEY, CDR2 SMNVEV (reference sequence). V lost 2 bases, J lost 3 bases, and 5 bases stayed unmatched. The CDR3 bases that were read are TGTGCCAGCAGTTTAATTGGGGGGGGGACAGATACG. Amino acids: CASSLIGGGTDT. The whole CDR3 sequence reads CASSLIGGGTDTQYF.

With respect to this clone: The read falls 3 residues short of the CDR3 end, and the missing part is taken from the germline J gene. The chain links TRBV7-9 to TRBJ2-3, with a weak D call TRBD2 (6 bases). Trimming took 5 bases from V and 0 from J, leaving 12 bases between them. Germline values: CDR1 SEHNR, CDR2 FQNEAQ (reference sequence). This CDR3 is built from 15 residues. The sequenced CDR3 bases are TGTGCCAGCAGCCCACCTCTAGCGAGCACAGATACG. This encodes CASSPPLASTDT. The full-length CDR3 reads as CASSPPLASTDTQYF.

As for this clone: The read halts 3 residues ahead of the CDR3 end, with the missing end drawn from the germline J gene. This sequence joins TRBV19 and TRBJ2-7; 11 nucleotides agree with TRBD2. Germline V gives CDR1 LNHDA, CDR2 SQIVND (reference sequence). V lost 5 bases, J lost 6 bases, and 9 bases stayed unmatched. The CDR3 runs 15 residues. CDR3 DNA (partial): TGTGCCAGTAGTCCTAGCGGGAGGTATCCGGCCGAG. It specifies CASSPSGRYPAE. The complete CDR3 protein is CASSPSGRYPAEQYF.

Concerning this clone itself: The read ends 3 residues shy of where the CDR3 ends; the end is completed using the germline J gene. V usage is TRBV19 and J usage is TRBJ1-4; maybe TRBD1 (6 bases). Germline V gene lookup returns CDR1 LNHDA and CDR2 SQIVND (reference sequence). The CDR3 consists of 13 residues. V was trimmed by 3 bases and J by 10 bases, leaving 12 bases between them. The sequenced CDR3 bases are TGTGCCAGTAGTATGGACCTACAGGGAAAA. It codes for CASSMDLQGK. The complete CDR3 sequence is CASSMDLQGKLFF.

Comments on this clone: Sequencing ends 3 residues short of the CDR3 end; the germline J gene provides the rest. The V and J genes are TRBV4-2 and TRBJ2-3; 12 nucleotides align to TRBD2. After removal of 0 bases from V and 3 bases from J, the junction contained 7 bases not matched to a gene. The germline gives CDR1 LGHNA, CDR2 YNFKEQ. This CDR3 spans 18 amino acids. Incomplete CDR3 DNA: TGTGCCAGCAGCCAAGATTGGCGACTAGCGGGAGTGACAGATACG. Protein sequence: CASSQDWRLAGVTDT. The complete CDR3 protein is CASSQDWRLAGVTDTQYF.

In the case of this clone: The read comes to an end 3 residues before the CDR3 does, leaving the germline J gene to fill in the end. The rearrangement uses TRBV28 and TRBJ2-2, with D possibly being TRBD1 (6 bases). The CDR3 runs to 15 residues. Germline lookup yields CDR1 MDHEN and CDR2 SYDVKM. The V end lost 5 bases, the J end lost 4 bases, and 14 bases lay between the germline ends. CDR3 bases read: TGTGCCAGCAGTATTACAGGGTTCCCCACCGGGGAG. This encodes CASSITGFPTGE. The complete CDR3 sequence is CASSITGFPTGELFF.

A note on this clone: The CDR3 end falls 3 residues outside the read, so it is completed with the germline J gene. The V gene is TRBV23-1, the J gene TRBJ2-3; 9 nucleotides line up with TRBD2. TRBV23-1 is classed as an ORF, of uncertain function. The CDR3 is 18 residues long. Trimming at V came to 0 bases and at J to 7 bases, leaving 14 bases not matched to a gene. CDR3 region: CASSQSRGGGAEVNTQYF. The part of the CDR3 DNA that was read is TGCGCCAGCAGTCAATCTAGGGGCGGGGGGGCCGAGGTAAATACG.

To note about this clone: The read finishes 3 residues shy of the CDR3 end, and the germline J gene is used to complete it. The chain recombines TRBV19 with TRBJ2-1; TRBD2 aligns across 12 bases. Germline CDR1 LNHDA, CDR2 SQIVND (reference sequence). With V trimmed by 10 bases and J by 4 bases, 2 bases remained unmatched. CDR3 length: 13 amino acids. CDR3 loop: CATSGRGYNEQFF. The sequenced CDR3 bases are TGTGCCACTAGCGGGAGGGGGTACAATGAG.

As concerns this clone: The missing CDR3 end, 3 residues past where the read stops, is filled in from the germline J gene. The chain joins TRBV5-1 to TRBJ1-3; 11 bases match TRBD1. This CDR3 region has 20 residues. The germline gives CDR1 SGHRS, CDR2 YFSETQ. J gave up 0 bases and V 1 base, and 12 bases lay outside the gene matches. The covered CDR3 bases are TGCGCCAGCAGCTTGACCTCAAAGGACAGGGGGCTATACTCTGGAAACACC. This encodes CASSLTSKDRGLYSGNT. The CDR3 as a whole reads CASSLTSKDRGLYSGNTIYF.

On this clone itself: The read is 3 residues too short to cover the CDR3 end, so that end is filled in from the germline J gene. This chain joins TRBV11-1 and TRBJ2-7, with unresolved D. The CDR3 consists of 14 residues. V was clipped by 5 bases and J by 3 bases, with 14 bases between them. Germline V gene data show CDR1 as SGHAT and CDR2 as FQDESV (reference sequence). The sequenced CDR3 bases are TGTGCCAGCAGCGAGGAAGGGCTCCGCTACGAG. This codes for CASSEEGLRYE. The entire CDR3 reads CASSEEGLRYEQYF.

Note on this clone: The observed sequence ends 3 residues before the CDR3 terminus, with the missing tail filled in from the germline J gene. This rearrangement joins TRBV7-3 to TRBJ2-5, with TRBD1 matching 8 bases. Trimming cost V 5 bases and J 5 bases; bases outside gene matches: 10. Germline CDR1 SGHTA, CDR2 FQGTGA. The CDR3 totals 15 residues. CDR3 in amino acids: CASSRTGTGGETQYF. The CDR3 DNA, read in part, is TGTGCCAGCAGCCGCACCGGGACAGGAGGGGAGACC.

Comment on this clone: The read stops 3 residues short of the end of the CDR3; the missing end is completed from the germline J gene. The V call is TRBV19, the J call TRBJ2-7; 7 positions agree with TRBD1. In germline, CDR1 is LNHDA, CDR2 SQIVND (reference sequence). The CDR3 consists of 15 residues. The J segment lost 6 bases and the V segment lost 6 bases, leaving 14 bases of the junction unmatched. The CDR3: CASSWTGTAGPEQYF. CDR3 bases read: TGTGCCAGTAGCTGGACCGGGACAGCCGGCCCCGAG.

Of note for this clone: The CDR3 end falls 3 residues outside the read, so it is completed with the germline J gene. V and J are TRBV5-1 and TRBJ1-1; 8 bases map to TRBD1. Germline V gene data show CDR1 as SGHRS and CDR2 as YFSETQ. The CDR3 has 14 residues. V trimming: 4 bases; J trimming: 6 bases; junction bases outside the gene matches: 8. CDR3 DNA, as far as it was read: TGCGCCAGCAGCAGAACCAGGGGGCTAGCTGAA. Translation: CASSRTRGLAE. The full CDR3 sequence reads CASSRTRGLAEAFF.

A remark on this clone: The DNA ends 3 residues before the CDR3 does, and the rest of the CDR3 is filled in from the germline J gene. This sequence joins TRBV30 and TRBJ1-1, with D uncertain. CDR3 length: 11 amino acids. Germline CDR1 reads GTSNPN; CDR2 reads SVGIG (reference sequence). This chain's CDR3 is CAWSDAGEAFF. The sequenced part of the CDR3 DNA is TGTGCCTGGAGTGACGCCGGGGAA.

Of note for this clone: The read ends 3 residues early relative to the CDR3; the germline J gene fills the gap. V usage is TRBV19 and J usage is TRBJ2-7; perhaps TRBD1 as D (6 bases). Germline V CDR1 and CDR2: LNHDA, SQIVND (reference sequence). CDR3 length: 12 residues. V was trimmed by 4 bases and J by 2 bases, leaving 6 bases between them. The part of the CDR3 DNA that was read is TGTGCCAGTAGTAACAGGGCCTACGAG. The encoded protein is CASSNRAYE. The entire CDR3 protein is CASSNRAYEQYF.

About this clone: The read is 3 residues too short to cover the CDR3 end, so that end is filled in from the germline J gene. This sequence joins TRBV2 and TRBJ2-5, with D tentatively TRBD1 (5 bases). Germline CDR1 reads SNHLY; CDR2 reads FYNNEI. V was pared by 2 bases and J by 2 bases, with 9 bases between. This CDR3 has 14 residues. The CDR3 DNA, read in part, is TGTGCCAGCAGTGAAAGGACATCACAAGAGACC. Protein sequence: CASSERTSQET. The whole CDR3 sequence is CASSERTSQETQYF.

With respect to this clone: The read is 3 residues too short to cover the CDR3 end, so that end is filled in from the germline J gene. The chain carries TRBV10-3 and TRBJ1-5, with TRBD1 matching 8 bases. The CDR3 has 15 residues. Germline V gene lookup returns CDR1 ENHRY and CDR2 SYGVKD. The V gene end was trimmed by 6 bases and the J gene end by 6 bases; junction bases not matched to a gene: 10. The DNA read from the CDR3 is TGTGCCATCAGCCCTTCGGACAGGGCCTTTCAGCCC. Translated: CAISPSDRAFQP. The full CDR3 reads CAISPSDRAFQPQHF.

For this clone: The read ends 3 residues before the CDR3 terminus; that terminus is restored from the germline J gene. The chain recombines TRBV2 with TRBJ2-1, with a tentative D call TRBD1 (5 bases). From germline, CDR1 is SNHLY and CDR2 FYNNEI. The V end was cut by 6 bases, the J end by 4 bases, with 19 bases between. The CDR3 is made up of 16 amino acids. The DNA read from the CDR3 is TGTGCCAGCAGAATACATCAGACAAGGGGATACAATGAG. Translating it yields CASRIHQTRGYNE. The CDR3 as a whole reads CASRIHQTRGYNEQFF.

Worth noting for this clone: The read ends 3 residues before the CDR3 terminus; that terminus is restored from the germline J gene. The rearrangement links TRBV19 to TRBJ2-7; weak D call: TRBD2 (6 bases). Looked up from germline, CDR1 is LNHDA and CDR2 is SQIVND (reference sequence). Between the trimmed V and J ends, which lost 4 bases and 6 bases, there was a span of 13 bases. The CDR3 has 13 residues. CDR3 bases read: TGTGCCAGTAGTACGGGACTTTATGGCGAG. This translates into CASSTGLYGE. The whole CDR3 sequence reads CASSTGLYGEQYF.

Notes on this clone: The read comes to an end 3 residues before the CDR3 does, leaving the germline J gene to fill in the end. The chain links TRBV28 to TRBJ1-2; TRBD1 aligns across 7 bases. J lost 1 base, V lost 5 bases, and 1 base had no gene match. The germline CDR1 and CDR2 sequences are MDHEN and SYDVKM. CDR3 length: 13 amino acids. CDR3: CASSHRGNYGYTF. The sequenced part of the CDR3 DNA is TGTGCCAGCAGTCACAGGGGTAACTATGGC.

As to this clone: Coverage ceases 3 residues before the CDR3 finishes, and the germline J gene fills in the end. The chain recombines TRBV4-1 with TRBJ2-1; D gene unclear. The V end was cut by 1 base, the J end by 7 bases, with 20 bases between. The CDR3 is 17 residues long. Germline values: CDR1 MGHRA, CDR2 YSYEKL. The DNA read from the CDR3 is TGCGCCAGCAGCCAAGTTAAGGGCTGGTCGCACCAAAATGAG. Protein sequence: CASSQVKGWSHQNE. The whole CDR3 protein reads CASSQVKGWSHQNEQFF.

Regarding this clone: The read ends 3 residues before the CDR3 terminus; that terminus is restored from the germline J gene. The chain carries TRBV2 and TRBJ2-7; a weak D match, TRBD2 (6 bases). Germline lookup yields CDR1 SNHLY and CDR2 FYNNEI. Trimming removed 7 bases from V and 6 bases from J, with 13 bases in between. There are 12 residues in the CDR3. The CDR3 loop reads CASKGRGAEQYF. CDR3 DNA (partial): TGTGCCAGCAAGGGGCGGGGAGCCGAG.